The clone carrying this T cell receptor beta chain was seen a handful of times. The data are from a study of human T cells and chemical hapten exposure. Indicated time point: healthy volunteer bleed at 2 weeks. It was unfractionated whole blood from which total RNA was extracted. Germline V gives CDR1 SQVTM, CDR2 ANQGSEA. Trimming at V came to 5 bases and at J to 8 bases, leaving 9 bases not matched to a gene. The CDR3 totals 13 residues. MiXCR was run by TCRdb on the RACE reads, yielding one entry per CDR3 protein. The table includes under 95,000 distinct CDR3 sequences, about 8.6% detected once. The TCR sequence derives from a female donor in good health. Some clones in this sample may be carry-over from other donors' samples. The rearrangement links TRBV29-1 to TRBJ1-2, with TRBD1 matching 9 bases. Sequencing was carried out using whole blood. Written as DNA, the CDR3 is TGCAGCGTTTCGGGACAGGGCAGGGAGGGCTACACCTTC. Translated: CSVSGQGREGYTF.